Following are 30 T cell receptor beta chains from one sample sequenced in a study of T-cell reconstitution after alpha-beta-depleted transplantation in children. Unique molecular identifiers were incorporated into the prepared TCRbeta library. TCRdb recomputed calls from the PCR reads with MiXCR, one row per CDR3 protein. In the table there are some 840,000 distinct CDR3 sequences, roughly 16% of which are singletons. The sample was PBMCs, mostly from graft donor cells, taken 360 days after TCRalphabeta/CD19-depleted stem cell transplant. The receptors shown here come from a male patient between 5 and 17 years old who had a stem cell transplant for acute lymphoblastic leukemia, so the T cells may come from the graft donor.

This clonotype was observed at least ten times. The rearrangement joins TRBV5-1 to TRBJ2-7; 9 bases fit TRBD2. CDR1 is SGHRS and CDR2 is YFSETQ in the germline V gene. The trim removed 4 bases at V and 2 bases at J, leaving 7 bases unmatched. The CDR3 covers 15 residues. The CDR3 DNA is TGCGCCAGCAGCCTTGAAGCGGGAGGCACCTACGAGCAGTACTTC. The encoded protein is CASSLEAGGTYEQYF.

The V call is TRBV5-1, the J call TRBJ2-1; a weak D match, TRBD2 (5 bases). The CDR3 spans 15 residues. Germline V gene data show CDR1 as SGHRS and CDR2 as YFSETQ. V was cut by 3 bases and J by 4 bases, with 14 bases left in between. The CDR3 DNA sequence: TGCGCCAGCAGCTCCGCCGGGGTACCATACAATGAGCAGTTCTTC. This translates into CASSSAGVPYNEQFF.

This clonotype was detected ten times or more. The V and J genes are TRBV5-1 and TRBJ2-5; D unresolved. The CDR3 runs to 14 residues. With 2 bases removed from V and 0 bases from J, the gap between germline ends came to 8 bases. The V gene's germline CDR1 is SGHRS and CDR2 YFSETQ. The CDR3 loop reads CASSFGRNQETQYF. CDR3 coding DNA: TGCGCCAGCAGCTTCGGAAGGAACCAAGAGACCCAGTACTTC.

The chain combines TRBV5-1 with TRBJ2-7, with 8 bases that match TRBD2. With 3 bases clipped from V and 3 bases from J, the junction kept 8 bases outside the gene matches. The CDR3 is 15 residues long. Per the germline V gene, CDR1 is SGHRS and CDR2 is YFSETQ. The CDR3 DNA sequence: TGCGCCAGCAGCTCGAGAAGCGGGAGTAGCTACGAGCAGTACTTC. Amino acids: CASSSRSGSSYEQYF.

The V gene is TRBV10-3, the J gene TRBJ2-4; D is unclear. The CDR3 runs 14 residues. In germline, CDR1 is ENHRY, CDR2 SYGVKD. Trimming took 3 bases from V and 5 from J, leaving 11 bases between them. The DNA for the CDR3 is TGTGCCATCAGTGAAGTCTCAGCTCAAAACATTCAGTACTTC. Translating gives CAISEVSAQNIQYF.

This clonotype has a count of ten or more. The J gene is TRBJ2-1, the V gene TRBV10-3; tentative D call: TRBD1 (6 bases). Trimming removed 4 bases from V and 0 bases from J, with 7 bases in between. The germline gives CDR1 ENHRY, CDR2 SYGVKD. The CDR3 extends over 14 amino acids. As DNA, the CDR3 is TGTGCCATCAGTGGACAGGCCTCCTACAATGAGCAGTTCTTC. Protein: CAISGQASYNEQFF.

In its sample, this clonotype was seen a few times. This sequence joins TRBV3-1 and TRBJ1-2, with no clear D. Trimming took 2 bases from V and 8 from J, leaving 15 bases between them. CDR1 is LGHDT and CDR2 is YNNKEL in the germline V gene (reference sequence). CDR3 size: 14 residues. The DNA of the CDR3 is TGTGCCAGCAGCCAATGGAGCCCGGTGGAAGGCTACACCTTC. It yields the protein CASSQWSPVEGYTF. The full variable domain, rest sourced from reference TRBV3-1 and TRBJ1-2, is DTAVSQTPKYLVTQMGNDKSIKCEQNLGHDTMYWYKQDSKKFLKIMFSYNNKELIINETVPNRFSPKSPDKAHLNLHINSLELGDSAVYFCASSQWSPVEGYTFGSGTRLTVV.

The V call is TRBV29-1, the J call TRBJ2-4; TRBD1 agrees at 8 bases. The V segment lost 7 bases and the J segment 8 bases; nucleotides outside the gene matches: 7. Germline V lookup: CDR1 SQVTM, CDR2 ANQGSEA. The CDR3 extends over 12 amino acids. CDR3 residues: CSARTGNYIQYF. Written as DNA, the CDR3 is TGCAGCGCCCGGACAGGGAATTACATTCAGTACTTC.

This clonotype has a handful of counts. The rearrangement uses TRBV4-1 and TRBJ2-1; no reliable D call. CDR3 length: 13 amino acids. Germline CDR1 MGHRA, CDR2 YSYEKL. V was clipped by 1 base and J by 8 bases, with 9 bases between them. The CDR3 protein is CASSQVPGHEQFF. Written as DNA, the CDR3 is TGCGCCAGCAGCCAAGTCCCGGGCCATGAGCAGTTCTTC.

The chain recombines TRBV15 with TRBJ2-7; D unresolved. Germline V gives CDR1 LNHNV, CDR2 YYDKDF (reference sequence). V was cut by 0 bases and J by 0 bases, with 12 bases left in between. The CDR3 runs 16 residues. In DNA, the CDR3 is TGTGCCACCAGCAGAGATCACCCGGTATTCTCCTACGAGCAGTACTTC. It codes for CATSRDHPVFSYEQYF.

The chain joins TRBV4-1 to TRBJ2-7; D possibly corresponds to TRBD2 (6 bases). CDR1 and CDR2 (germline): MGHRA, YSYEKL. This CDR3 has 16 residues. V shed 5 bases and J shed 0 bases, with 17 bases lying between them. The CDR3 DNA reads as TGCGCCAGCAGCTCAAGAACGGGGAGGTCCTCCTACGAGCAGTACTTC. Protein product: CASSSRTGRSSYEQYF.

The chain is built from TRBV20-1 and TRBJ2-1, with a weak D call TRBD2 (6 bases). V lost 6 bases and J lost 6, with 24 bases in between. This CDR3 has 16 amino acids. Per the germline V gene, CDR1 is DFQATT and CDR2 is SNEGSKA (reference sequence). CDR3 sequence reads: CSAIPRRGLMVNEQFF. Here the CDR3 DNA reads TGCAGTGCCATCCCTCGGCGGGGTTTAATGGTCAATGAGCAGTTCTTC.

This clonotype was seen only a few times. The CDR3 DNA reads TGTGCCAGCAGTGAGTCATTGTGGGGCCAGGATCGGGAGTGCTACACCTTC. Encoded protein: CASSESLWGQDRECYTF. V and J are TRBV25-1 and TRBJ1-2; TRBD1 might be the D (5 bases). The germline V and J ends were trimmed by 3 bases and 9 bases, with 26 bases remaining between them. The CDR3 contains 17 residues. The germline gives CDR1 MGHDK, CDR2 SYGVNS.

This rearrangement joins TRBV15 to TRBJ2-2, with TRBD2 identical over 7 bases. Germline lookup yields CDR1 LNHNV and CDR2 YYDKDF (reference sequence). V lost 8 bases, J lost 3 bases, and 12 bases stayed unmatched. There are 16 residues in the CDR3. DNA for the CDR3: TGTGCCACCGGGGCGGGAGTGCGTTACGACACCGGGGAGCTGTTTTTT. Translated: CATGAGVRYDTGELFF.

This clonotype was found a few times. The CDR3 DNA follows: TGTGCCAGCAGCAAATTAAGAAAGGGGACCCAGTACTTC. Encoded protein: CASSKLRKGTQYF. V and J are TRBV21-1 and TRBJ2-5. TRBV21-1 is shown as a pseudogene. The CDR3 runs 13 residues.

This clonotype has just a few counts. The V gene is TRBV4-2, the J gene TRBJ2-3, with TRBD2 matching over 9 bases. The J segment lost 4 bases and the V segment lost 2 bases, leaving 4 bases of the junction unmatched. The CDR3 sequence is 15 residues long. CDR1 is LGHNA and CDR2 is YNFKEQ in the germline V gene. The CDR3 DNA reads TGTGCCAGCAGCCAACATAGCGGGAGTGCAGATACGCAGTATTTT. This encodes CASSQHSGSADTQYF.

The V and J genes are TRBV5-5 and TRBJ2-2; 9 bases align to TRBD1. The CDR3 covers 17 residues. The J segment lost 4 bases and the V segment lost 3 bases, leaving 10 bases of the junction unmatched. The V gene's germline CDR1 is SGHKS and CDR2 YYEKEE (reference sequence). Here the CDR3 DNA reads TGTGCCAGCAGCTGGAACTGGGACAGGGCGGCCACCGGGGAGCTGTTTTTT. Its protein product is CASSWNWDRAATGELFF.

This clonotype was seen a handful of times. This chain connects TRBV7-9 to TRBJ1-2, with D tentatively TRBD1 (5 bases). The CDR3 has 15 residues. The ends were cut back, 5 bases at V and 5 bases at J, with 18 bases in the middle. CDR1 and CDR2 (germline): SEHNR, FQNEAQ (reference sequence). CDR3 bases: TGTGCCAGCAGCCTGGGACCTCCGGCGGCGTATGGCTACACCTTC. As protein: CASSLGPPAAYGYTF.

The V call is TRBV19, the J call TRBJ2-7; TRBD1 is a possible D gene (6 bases). Trimming took 7 bases from V and 4 from J, leaving 14 bases between them. CDR3 length: 13 amino acids. Germline V gives CDR1 LNHDA, CDR2 SQIVND (reference sequence). The CDR3 protein is CASNGQGKYEQYF. CDR3 DNA sequence: TGTGCCAGTAACGGGCAGGGGAAATACGAGCAGTACTTC.

This clonotype showed up just a few times. V and J are TRBV29-1 and TRBJ2-5; 9 nucleotides agree with TRBD1. Germline-derived CDR1 and CDR2 are SQVTM and ANQGSEA. This CDR3 has 12 amino acids. V was clipped by 4 bases and J by 4 bases; unmatched bases: 1. This CDR3 reads CSVGDRAETQYF. CDR3 in DNA: TGCAGCGTTGGGGACAGGGCAGAGACCCAGTACTTC.

The CDR3 region is CASSLDGTYTGELFF. For the CDR3, the DNA is TGCGCCAGCAGCTTGGATGGGACATACACCGGGGAGCTGTTTTTT. V gene TRBV5-1 combines with J gene TRBJ2-2, with a possible D match to TRBD1 (6 bases). V lost 0 bases and J lost 3, with 9 bases in between. CDR1 SGHRS and CDR2 YFSETQ come from the germline V gene. This CDR3 spans 15 amino acids. Filled out from reference TRBV5-1 and TRBJ2-2, the complete variable domain reads KAGVTQTPRYLIKTRGQQVTLSCSPISGHRSVSWYQQTPGQGLQFLFEYFSETQRNKGNFPGRFSGRQFSNSRSEMNVSTLELGDSALYLCASSLDGTYTGELFFGEGSRLTVL.

V and J are TRBV27 and TRBJ2-7, with 9 bases lining up with TRBD2. The V and J ends lost 6 bases and 4 bases, in that order; junction bases with no gene match: 10. Germline CDR1 reads MNHEY; CDR2 reads SMNVEV (reference sequence). The CDR3 has 15 amino acids. The CDR3 DNA reads as TGTGCCAGCAGCCTTAAGACTAGCGGAGATTACGAGCAGTACTTC. It yields the protein CASSLKTSGDYEQYF.

This clonotype was picked up a small number of times. The CDR3 is CATSSPAWGDTGELFF. DNA of the CDR3: TGTGCCACCAGCAGTCCGGCGTGGGGGGACACCGGGGAGCTGTTTTTT. This chain uses TRBV15 with TRBJ2-2, with D possibly being TRBD2 (6 bases). V was trimmed by 3 bases and J by 3 bases, leaving 14 bases between them. Germline CDR1 reads LNHNV; CDR2 reads YYDKDF (reference sequence). The CDR3 totals 16 residues.

This clonotype came up a few times. The V call is TRBV18, the J call TRBJ2-2, with D unresolved. The germline V gene has CDR1 KGHSH and CDR2 LQKENI. The CDR3 length is 15 residues. The V end lost 3 bases, the J end lost 3 bases, and 11 bases lay between the germline ends. The CDR3 loop is CASSPYASYTGELFF. CDR3 in DNA: TGTGCCAGCTCACCCTATGCGTCTTACACCGGGGAGCTGTTTTTT.

The genes are TRBV12-3 or TRBV12-4 and TRBJ1-5; no reliable D call. V was trimmed by 5 bases and J by 5 bases, leaving 10 bases between them. This CDR3 region has 13 residues. The CDR3 coding sequence is TGTGCCAGCAGTCGACAAGCGTATCAGCCCCAGCATTTT. It translates to CASSRQAYQPQHF.

The J gene is TRBJ2-2, the V gene TRBV7-8; TRBD2 matches 13 bases. The germline gives CDR1 SGHVS, CDR2 FQNEAQ. Trimming at V came to 2 bases and at J to 9 bases, leaving 12 bases not matched to a gene. The CDR3 totals 18 residues. In nucleotides, the CDR3 is TGTGCCAGCAGCTTACGAGGACTAGCGGGAGCAAAAACCAGGGAGCTGTTTTTT. It encodes CASSLRGLAGAKTRELFF.

This clonotype was seen only a few times. The rearrangement links TRBV4-1 to TRBJ1-3, with D unresolved. There are 16 residues in the CDR3. The germline gives CDR1 MGHRA, CDR2 YSYEKL. V gave up 0 bases and J gave up 0 bases, with 9 bases separating them. The CDR3 spells CASSQDGSYSGNTIYF. Written as DNA, the CDR3 is TGCGCCAGCAGCCAAGATGGTTCTTACTCTGGAAACACCATATATTTT.

In the case of this clonotype: Compared with germline, one end of the junction differs, possibly owing to a read error. The rearrangement joins TRBV10-3 to TRBJ1-5; possibly TRBD1 for D (6 bases). The CDR3 totals 13 residues. Germline V gives CDR1 ENHRY, CDR2 SYGVKD. The CDR3: CAVRGYSNQPQHF. The CDR3 region has the DNA TGTGCCGTCAGGGGTTATAGCAATCAGCCCCAGCATTTT.

The table lists this clonotype with a few counts. The chain combines TRBV5-1 with TRBJ2-1; D remains unclear. Trimming pared 3 bases from V and 7 bases from J, leaving 14 bases between. Germline CDR1 is SGHRS and CDR2 is YFSETQ. The CDR3 totals 14 residues. CDR3: CASSSTKGWNEQFF. The CDR3 bases are TGCGCCAGCAGCTCCACAAAAGGGTGGAATGAGCAGTTCTTC.

In this sample, this clonotype turned up a few times. This chain links TRBV18 with TRBJ1-4, with 9 bases matching TRBD1. CDR3 length: 15 residues. Per the germline V gene, CDR1 is KGHSH and CDR2 is LQKENI. V was clipped by 1 base and J by 7 bases; unmatched bases: 4. The CDR3 loop reads CASSPLDRGGEKLFF. CDR3 nucleotide sequence: TGTGCCAGCTCACCACTGGACAGGGGAGGTGAAAAACTGTTTTTT.